This T cell receptor (beta chain) came from a study of blood T cell repertoires in COVID-19. Study information: Whether acute or convalescent, the COVID-19 samples came from the United States, Italy and Spain.

Categorization into cohorts depended on clinical history that participants reported. All exposed participants met a person with COVID-19 within 2 weeks before entering the study. Germline CDR1 is MDHEN and CDR2 is SYDVKM. V lost 7 bases, J lost 4 bases, and 13 bases lay in between. This CDR3 comprises 14 residues. This table comes from immunoSEQ multiplex PCR, and its TCRdb copy is limited to in-frame clones, with some not included. The table has about 150,000 clones, about 90% seen once. The source material was PBMCs or T cells enriched from blood (not recorded which). This sequence was found in a woman aged 40 to 55 who had been exposed to COVID-19. The chain joins TRBV28 to TRBJ1-4; D might be TRBD1 (6 bases). This CDR3 is CASNPQGLNEKLFF. The CDR3 DNA sequence: TGTGCCAGCAACCCACAGGGCCTTAATGAAAAACTGTTTTTT.